The 25 T cell receptor beta chains listed next were all sequenced from one sample in a study of T cell responses to AZD1222 COVID-19 vaccine. Profiling relied on immunoSEQ multiplex PCR, and the TCRdb table lists in-frame clones only, not all of them. This sample has under 150,000 clones, with under 95% found just once. The sample here was peripheral blood, taken on day 0 of AZD1222 vaccination. The receptors derive from an adult in good health.

This sequence joins TRBV24-1 and TRBJ2-2; D ambiguous. CDR1 and CDR2 (germline): KGHDR, SFDVKD. The CDR3 loop spans 12 amino acids. V shed 3 bases and J shed 6 bases, with 4 bases lying between them. This CDR3 reads CATSDIAGELFF. The CDR3 nucleotides read TGTGCCACCAGTGATATCGCCGGGGAGCTGTTTTTT.

The chain couples TRBV5-1 to TRBJ2-2; no clear D gene. The V end was cut by 0 bases, the J end by 5 bases, with 11 bases between. The CDR3 covers 15 residues. Per germline, CDR1 SGHRS and CDR2 YFSETQ. The CDR3 DNA reads TGCGCCAGCAGCTTGGCCGGGCCTGCGACCGGGGAGCTGTTTTTT. Encoded protein: CASSLAGPATGELFF.

The chain is built from TRBV5-1 and TRBJ1-4; D not certain. This CDR3 is built from 13 residues. Germline V gene data show CDR1 as SGHRS and CDR2 as YFSETQ. Trimming removed 3 bases at V and 7 bases at J, with 10 bases between. CDR3 protein: CASSWSLGEKLFF. CDR3 in DNA: TGCGCCAGCAGCTGGTCCCTAGGTGAAAAACTGTTTTTT.

The sample holds one count of this clone. This rearrangement joins TRBV18 to TRBJ1-1; 7 nucleotides align to TRBD1. CDR3 length: 15 amino acids. V lost 6 bases, J lost 1 base, and 8 bases stayed unmatched. Per the germline V gene, CDR1 is KGHSH and CDR2 is LQKENI. For the CDR3, the DNA is TGTGCCAGCTCGCCCAGACAGGGCTGGAACACTGAAGCTTTCTTT. Translation gives CASSPRQGWNTEAFF.

This chain connects TRBV3-1 (or the pseudogene TRBV3-2) to TRBJ2-7, with D possibly TRBD2 on 6 matching bases. Trimming cost V 4 bases and J 3 bases, with 7 bases left between them. The CDR3 is made up of 12 amino acids. The germline CDR1 and CDR2 sequences are LGHDT and YNNKEL (reference sequence). Written as DNA, the CDR3 is TGTGCCAGCAGCCCCGGGAGCTACGAGCAGTACTTC. It codes for CASSPGSYEQYF.

The chain employs TRBV19 and TRBJ2-1; D assignment may be TRBD1 or TRBD2 (5 bases each). CDR3 length: 15 residues. CDR1 and CDR2 from the germline V gene are LNHDA and SQIVND (reference sequence). The germline V and J ends were trimmed by 2 bases and 5 bases, with 13 bases remaining between them. The CDR3 DNA follows: TGTGCCAGTAGTATATCCCGGGACCGAAACAATGAGCAGTTCTTC. Protein product: CASSISRDRNNEQFF.

The CDR3, as DNA: TGTGCCAGCAGCTTAGCTAGTTCACCCCTCCACTTT. It codes for CASSLASSPLHF. This chain joins TRBV5-8 and TRBJ1-6; D ambiguous. V was shortened by 2 bases and J by 9 bases, with 6 bases between the two germline ends. The length of the CDR3 is 12 residues. Per the germline V gene, CDR1 is SGHTS and CDR2 is YDEGEE.

This chain links TRBV7-9 with TRBJ1-4, with 7 bases fitting TRBD1. The CDR3 consists of 15 residues. Trimming at V came to 4 bases and at J to 4 bases, leaving 6 bases not matched to a gene. Germline CDR1 and CDR2: SEHNR and FQNEAQ (reference sequence). The CDR3 nucleotides are TGTGCCAGCAGCTCCCAGGGGGTTAGTAATGAAAAACTGTTTTTT. This codes for CASSSQGVSNEKLFF.

The rearrangement uses TRBV6-5 and TRBJ1-2, with 9 bases aligning to TRBD1. The germline V gene has CDR1 MNHEY and CDR2 SVGAGI. The CDR3 totals 15 residues. J lost 4 bases, V lost 5 bases, and 8 bases had no gene match. CDR3: CASSIAQGATYGYTF. The CDR3 DNA is TGTGCCAGCAGTATCGCACAGGGGGCTACCTATGGCTACACCTTC.

The rearrangement links TRBV6-2 or TRBV6-3 to TRBJ2-1; 12 bases are shared with TRBD2. The CDR3 totals 14 residues. The J segment lost 6 bases and the V segment lost 6 bases, leaving 3 bases of the junction unmatched. Germline V gene data show CDR1 as MNHEY and CDR2 as SVGEGT. CDR3 region: CASRPSGGANEQFF. For the CDR3, the DNA is TGTGCCAGCAGGCCTAGCGGGGGGGCCAATGAGCAGTTCTTC.

V usage is TRBV6-6 and J usage is TRBJ1-5, with D maybe TRBD1 (6 bases). Trimming stripped 8 bases from V and 2 bases from J, with 22 bases between. The CDR3 has 17 residues. Germline lookup yields CDR1 MNHNY and CDR2 SVGAGI (reference sequence). The CDR3 bases are TGTGCCAGCCGTCCCCGGGAACAGGGTTTCGGCAATCAGCCCCAGCATTTT. Its translation: CASRPREQGFGNQPQHF.

CDR3 sequence reads: CASYHRDATADTQYF. CDR3 sequence (DNA): TGTGCCAGCTACCATAGGGACGCTACCGCAGATACGCAGTATTTT. The V and J genes are TRBV7-9 and TRBJ2-3; D is tentatively TRBD1 or TRBD2 (5 bases each). Germline lookup yields CDR1 SEHNR and CDR2 FQNEAQ (reference sequence). The CDR3 is made up of 15 amino acids. Trimming took 8 bases from V and 4 from J, leaving 19 bases between them.

The chain joins TRBV6-1 to TRBJ2-5; 7 nucleotides match TRBD1. There are 15 residues in the CDR3. Germline values: CDR1 MNHNS, CDR2 SASEGT. Trimming at V came to 3 bases and at J to 0 bases, leaving 4 bases not matched to a gene. CDR3: CASSEGQTYQETQYF. CDR3 coding DNA: TGTGCCAGCAGTGAGGGACAGACTTACCAAGAGACCCAGTACTTC.

This chain joins TRBV9 and TRBJ1-1; 10 bases fit TRBD1. Germline V gene data show CDR1 as SGDLS and CDR2 as YYNGEE. The CDR3 loop spans 17 amino acids. After removal of 1 base from V and 3 bases from J, the junction contained 9 bases not matched to a gene. The DNA of the CDR3 is TGTGCCAGCAGCGTAAGGGCGACAGGGGGCGTCGACACTGAAGCTTTCTTT. This gives the protein CASSVRATGGVDTEAFF.

The table lists this clone with a few counts. The chain couples TRBV2 to TRBJ2-7, with D hard to call. The ends were cut back, 8 bases at V and 2 bases at J, with 10 bases in the middle. This CDR3 spans 12 amino acids. Looked up from germline, CDR1 is SNHLY and CDR2 is FYNNEI. The CDR3 region is CASGGRTYEQYF. The DNA of the CDR3 is TGTGCCAGCGGTGGAAGAACCTACGAGCAGTACTTC.

The chain is built from TRBV11-2 and TRBJ2-1; D gene ambiguous. CDR1 is SGHAT, CDR2 FQNNGV, per germline. The CDR3 sequence is 17 residues long. The V and J ends lost 2 bases and 0 bases respectively, with 14 bases between them. This CDR3 reads CASSLPPSRSSYNEQFF. CDR3 DNA sequence: TGTGCCAGCAGCTTACCGCCCAGCCGTAGCTCCTACAATGAGCAGTTCTTC.

The CDR3 loop reads CASTFLGQGEDEQYF. Written as DNA, the CDR3 is TGTGCCAGCACCTTCCTGGGGCAGGGGGAGGACGAGCAGTACTTC. This rearrangement joins TRBV6-5 to TRBJ2-7, with D perhaps TRBD1 (7 bases). With 7 bases removed from V and 5 bases from J, the gap between germline ends came to 21 bases. The CDR3 length is 15 residues. Germline V lookup: CDR1 MNHEY, CDR2 SVGAGI.

The rearrangement links TRBV10-2 to TRBJ2-1; either TRBD1 or TRBD2 may supply D (5 bases each). This CDR3 contains 16 residues. V was shortened by 0 bases and J by 2 bases, with 11 bases between the two germline ends. Germline assignment: CDR1 WSHSY and CDR2 SAAADI. The CDR3 nucleotides are TGCGCCAGCAGTGAGTCGACAGAGGGGACCTACAATGAGCAGTTCTTC. This sequence encodes CASSESTEGTYNEQFF.

In its sample, this clone was seen a few times. The chain recombines TRBV6-1 with TRBJ1-2; no reliable D call. Per germline, CDR1 MNHNS and CDR2 SASEGT. V was cut by 2 bases and J by 8 bases, with 12 bases left in between. CDR3 length: 13 amino acids. CDR3 region: CASSELIGGGYTF. The CDR3 region has the DNA TGTGCCAGCAGTGAATTGATCGGAGGAGGCTACACCTTC.

The rearrangement uses TRBV19 and TRBJ1-5; D is undetermined. Germline V gene data show CDR1 as LNHDA and CDR2 as SQIVND (reference sequence). Trimming pared 3 bases from V and 2 bases from J, leaving 11 bases between. This CDR3 is built from 15 residues. CDR3 sequence (DNA): TGTGCCAGTAGTATCGGGCAGGCTGGCAATCAGCCCCAGCATTTT. The encoded protein is CASSIGQAGNQPQHF.

This rearrangement joins TRBV4-1 to TRBJ2-7; D is unclear. Germline CDR1 and CDR2: MGHRA and YSYEKL. Between the trimmed V and J ends, which lost 4 bases and 2 bases, there was a span of 15 bases. The CDR3 spans 15 residues. Here the CDR3 reads CASSLVGHSPYEQYF. The CDR3 coding sequence is TGCGCCAGCAGCCTCGTAGGGCACAGTCCCTACGAGCAGTACTTC.

This chain joins TRBV6-5 and TRBJ2-2, with D tentatively TRBD1 or TRBD2 (5 bases each). V lost 11 bases to trimming and J lost 5 bases, with 9 bases between them. CDR1 is MNHEY and CDR2 is SVGAGI in the germline V gene. The CDR3 is 11 amino acids. CDR3 residues: CAWGSTGELFF. The CDR3, as DNA: TGTGCCTGGGGGAGTACCGGGGAGCTGTTTTTT.

The chain carries TRBV18 and TRBJ1-6, with D hard to call. Trimming removed 4 bases at V and 8 bases at J, with 15 bases between. CDR3 length: 15 amino acids. The V gene's germline CDR1 is KGHSH and CDR2 LQKENI. CDR3 region: CASSREGSGDSPLHF. The DNA of the CDR3 is TGTGCCAGCTCACGGGAGGGTTCAGGCGATTCACCCCTCCACTTT.

This clone has only one observation. The chain is built from TRBV7-2 and TRBJ2-7; no firm D call. There are 14 residues in the CDR3. V shed 2 bases and J shed 4 bases, with 12 bases lying between them. Germline lookup yields CDR1 SGHTA and CDR2 FQGNSA. The CDR3 here is CASSLSQNIYEQYF. The DNA of the CDR3 is TGTGCCAGCAGCTTATCACAGAACATTTACGAGCAGTACTTC.

The chain joins TRBV10-1 to TRBJ2-7; TRBD1 matches at 7 bases. This CDR3 contains 14 residues. Germline CDR1 WNHNN, CDR2 SYGVQD (reference sequence). V gave up 6 bases and J gave up 2 bases; unmatched junction bases: 7. The CDR3 DNA reads as TGCGCCAGCAGCCGGGACAGTGCTGCCTACGAGCAGTACTTC. Protein sequence: CASSRDSAAYEQYF.